This TCR beta chain was documented in a study of sequential checkpoint blockade in melanoma. At the level of the study: First-line arms were nivolumab then ipilimumab, or the reverse, randomized 1:1.

Profiled with immunoSEQ multiplex PCR; TCRdb holds only in-frame clones, not every one. The sample lists 35,000 to 40,000 clones; 86% were seen once. The CDR3 sequence is 14 residues long. V trimming: 0 bases; J trimming: 8 bases; junction bases outside the gene matches: 5. Germline V gene data show CDR1 as SGHDT and CDR2 as YYEEEE. Treatment defined: randomized to nivolumab then ipilimumab (arm A) or the reverse (arm B). Patients had received no earlier DNA-damaging chemotherapy. This sequence originates from a human donor with melanoma. Specimen: CD8+ T cells sorted from blood (inferred from file names), collected from a patient given nivolumab and ipilimumab in sequence. This chain uses TRBV5-6 with TRBJ1-2, with 9 nucleotides matching TRBD1. CDR3 in DNA: TGTGCCAGCAGCTTGGGGACAGGGGATAGGGGCTACACCTTC. Translation gives CASSLGTGDRGYTF.